A single sample gave rise to the 21 T cell receptor beta chains below, sequenced in a study of blood T cell repertoires in COVID-19. Assay: immunoSEQ multiplex PCR; the TCRdb copy retains only in-frame clones and omits some. This sample has 60,000 or so clones, with about nine tenths found just once. The sample taken for sequencing was peripheral blood. Receptors were obtained from a human donor with active COVID-19. The donor label of this sample is uncertain.

The chain joins TRBV19 to TRBJ2-3, with a weak D call TRBD1 (5 bases). This CDR3 is 15 amino acids long. Trimming removed 3 bases at V and 0 bases at J, with 10 bases between. Per germline, CDR1 LNHDA and CDR2 SQIVND (reference sequence). The DNA for the CDR3 is TGTGCCAGTAGTATTTATTGGGGCAGCACAGATACGCAGTATTTT. Protein sequence: CASSIYWGSTDTQYF.

The chain is built from TRBV2 and TRBJ2-1, with 9 bases aligning to TRBD2. The junction had 7 bases not matched to a gene; V was cut back by 3 bases and J by 4 bases. Germline-derived CDR1 and CDR2 are SNHLY and FYNNEI. CDR3 length: 16 residues. In DNA, the CDR3 is TGTGCCAGCAGTGAGCCCACTAGCGGGCCGTACAATGAGCAGTTCTTC. This translates into CASSEPTSGPYNEQFF. The full variable domain, with the rest looked up from reference TRBV2 and TRBJ2-1, is EPEVTQTPSHQVTQMGQEVILRCVPISNHLYFYWYRQILGQKVEFLVSFYNNEISEKSEIFDDQFSVERPDGSNFTLKIRSTKLEDSAMYFCASSEPTSGPYNEQFFGPGTRLTVL.

The chain joins TRBV5-1 to TRBJ2-7; tentatively, D is TRBD1 (6 bases). The germline CDR1 and CDR2 sequences are SGHRS and YFSETQ. V lost 0 bases to trimming and J lost 0 bases, with 7 bases between them. The CDR3 has 14 amino acids. CDR3 amino acids: CASSLDRVSYEQYF. The DNA of the CDR3 is TGCGCCAGCAGCTTGGACAGGGTCTCCTACGAGCAGTACTTC.

This chain links TRBV6-2 or TRBV6-3 with TRBJ1-4, with D possibly TRBD1 on 5 matching bases. CDR1 is MNHEY, CDR2 SVGEGT, per germline. The CDR3 totals 11 residues. Trimming left V 6 bases short and J 10 bases short, with 9 bases between. The CDR3 reads CASSPGGKLFF. CDR3 coding DNA: TGTGCCAGCAGCCCGGGGGGAAAACTGTTTTTT.

This clone was counted a few times. The chain links TRBV9 to TRBJ1-1; D possibly corresponds to TRBD1 (6 bases). Per germline, CDR1 SGDLS and CDR2 YYNGEE. The CDR3 consists of 14 residues. Trimming left V 3 bases short and J 3 bases short, with 12 bases between. The CDR3 sequence: CASSAVRGYTEAFF. The CDR3 coding sequence is TGTGCCAGCAGCGCCGTCAGGGGCTACACTGAAGCTTTCTTT.

V usage is TRBV29-1 and J usage is TRBJ2-2; 7 bases agree with TRBD2. Germline trimming cut 8 bases from V and 3 bases from J; bases unmatched to any gene: 9. The CDR3 has 14 amino acids. Germline V CDR1 and CDR2: SQVTM, ANQGSEA. CDR3 region: CSCYPSGYTGELFF. The CDR3, as DNA: TGCAGCTGTTACCCTAGCGGATACACCGGGGAGCTGTTTTTT.

This clone was found a few times. The V and J genes are TRBV7-3 and TRBJ2-1, with D hard to call. The germline V gene encodes CDR1 SGHTA and CDR2 FQGTGA. The CDR3 spans 12 residues. V was clipped by 4 bases and J by 7 bases, with 8 bases between them. The CDR3 nucleotides read TGTGCCAGCAGCTCTACCGGTAATGAGCAGTTCTTC. As protein: CASSSTGNEQFF.

The rearrangement links TRBV5-1 to TRBJ2-4; perhaps TRBD1 as D (6 bases). V lost 0 bases, J lost 4 bases, and 8 bases lay in between. The CDR3 consists of 14 residues. The V gene's germline CDR1 is SGHRS and CDR2 YFSETQ. The CDR3 DNA is TGCGCCAGCAGCTTGGGGGACAAAAAAAACATTCAGTACTTC. Its translation: CASSLGDKKNIQYF.

The J gene is TRBJ2-2, the V gene TRBV3-1 (or the pseudogene TRBV3-2); TRBD1 matches 10 bases. Germline V gives CDR1 LGHDT, CDR2 YNNKEL (reference sequence). Trimming at V came to 7 bases and at J to 3 bases, leaving 8 bases not matched to a gene. The CDR3 has 16 amino acids. The DNA for the CDR3 is TGTGCCAGCAATACCCCGGGACAGGGGTACACCGGGGAGCTGTTTTTT. It translates to CASNTPGQGYTGELFF.

There are a few counts of this clone. The CDR3 loop is CAIGRDSDYNEQFF. The CDR3 DNA follows: TGTGCCATCGGCCGGGACTCAGACTACAATGAGCAGTTCTTC. The chain joins TRBV10-3 to TRBJ2-1; D is perhaps TRBD2 (6 bases). The germline gives CDR1 ENHRY, CDR2 SYGVKD. Deletions cut 8 bases from V and 3 bases from J, with 14 bases between. The CDR3 has 14 amino acids.

V gene TRBV5-4 combines with J gene TRBJ2-3, with TRBD1 matching 11 bases. J lost 4 bases, V lost 7 bases, and 5 bases had no gene match. The CDR3 loop spans 14 amino acids. The germline CDR1 and CDR2 sequences are SGHNT and YYREEE (reference sequence). The CDR3 region has the DNA TGTGCCAGCCACGGGACAGGGGGGTCAGATACGCAGTATTTT. This encodes CASHGTGGSDTQYF. Looking up the rest from reference TRBV5-4 and TRBJ2-3 gives the full variable domain: ETGVTQSPTHLIKTRGQQVTLRCSSQSGHNTVSWYQQALGQGPQFIFQYYREEENGRGNFPPRFSGLQFPNYSSELNVNALELDDSALYLCASHGTGGSDTQYFGPGTRLTVL.

The chain uses TRBV12-3 or TRBV12-4 and TRBJ2-7; weak D call: TRBD2 (5 bases). The V and J ends lost 3 bases and 4 bases respectively, with 10 bases between them. The CDR3 extends over 13 amino acids. CDR3 sequence: CASSLVGEYEQYF. CDR3 bases: TGTGCCAGCAGTTTGGTCGGGGAGTACGAGCAGTACTTC.

The chain combines TRBV7-9 with TRBJ2-1, with a possible D match to TRBD2 (5 bases). The CDR3 extends over 15 amino acids. Trimming pared 5 bases from V and 0 bases from J, leaving 11 bases between. Germline assignment: CDR1 SEHNR and CDR2 FQNEAQ (reference sequence). The CDR3 nucleotides read TGTGCCAGCAGCCGCCTGGGGAGCTCCTACAATGAGCAGTTCTTC. It specifies CASSRLGSSYNEQFF.

The chain combines TRBV25-1 with TRBJ2-5; D is uncertain. Germline V gene lookup returns CDR1 MGHDK and CDR2 SYGVNS. V lost 0 bases and J 1 base, leaving 12 bases between the germline ends. The CDR3 covers 16 residues. The chain's CDR3 is CASSEYRFPGQETQYF. CDR3 coding DNA: TGTGCCAGCAGTGAATATAGGTTTCCGGGCCAAGAGACCCAGTACTTC. Full variable domain (remainder filled in from reference TRBV25-1 and TRBJ2-5): EADIYQTPRYLVIGTGKKITLECSQTMGHDKMYWYQQDPGMELHLIHYSYGVNSTEKGDLSSESTVSRIRTEHFPLTLESARPSHTSQYLCASSEYRFPGQETQYFGPGTRLLVL.

The chain employs TRBV6-2 or TRBV6-3 and TRBJ2-1; D call uncertain. The CDR3 consists of 16 residues. Trimming removed 2 bases from V and 5 bases from J, with 16 bases in between. CDR1 is MNHEY, CDR2 SVGEGT, per germline. CDR3 amino acids: CASSYHGPKPHNEQFF. CDR3 in DNA: TGTGCCAGCAGTTACCATGGGCCAAAACCCCACAATGAGCAGTTCTTC.

The chain joins TRBV4-2 to TRBJ2-3, with a possible D match to TRBD1 (6 bases). This CDR3 has 20 residues. The V end lost 6 bases, the J end lost 0 bases, and 28 bases lay between the germline ends. Germline-derived CDR1 and CDR2 are LGHNA and YNFKEQ. The chain's CDR3 is CASRLQGPLGSGASTDTQYF. CDR3 coding DNA: TGTGCCAGCAGACTACAGGGCCCTCTTGGGAGTGGAGCTAGCACAGATACGCAGTATTTT.

This chain links TRBV3-1 (or the pseudogene TRBV3-2) with TRBJ2-7, with D possibly being TRBD2 (5 bases). The germline CDR1 and CDR2 sequences are LGHDT and YNNKEL (reference sequence). CDR3 size: 14 residues. Deletions cut 2 bases from V and 7 bases from J, with 15 bases between. The CDR3 here is CASSQPGVSGEQYF. DNA for the CDR3: TGTGCCAGCAGCCAACCCGGGGTCTCGGGGGAGCAGTACTTC.

The rearrangement links TRBV7-8 to TRBJ2-7; 11 nucleotides align to TRBD1. Germline V gene data show CDR1 as SGHVS and CDR2 as FQNEAQ. This CDR3 is 14 amino acids long. V lost 5 bases, J lost 4 bases, and 4 bases stayed unmatched. As DNA, the CDR3 is TGTGCCAGCAGCGCCGGGACAGGGGGTTACGAGCAGTACTTC. Its protein is CASSAGTGGYEQYF.

V usage is TRBV6-2 or TRBV6-3 and J usage is TRBJ2-1; 7 nucleotides agree with TRBD2. CDR1 and CDR2 from the germline V gene are MNHEY and SVGEGT. The CDR3 runs 16 residues. V shed 6 bases, J shed 1 base, and the junction held 9 bases outside the gene matches. Here the CDR3 DNA reads TGTGCCAGCAGCTCCCTTGGTAGCGGGTCCTACAATGAGCAGTTCTTC. Its protein is CASSSLGSGSYNEQFF.

The CDR3 protein is CASSVVGQGEDSTIYF. For the CDR3, the DNA is TGTGCCAGCAGCGTAGTAGGACAGGGGGAAGATAGCACCATATATTTT. The V call is TRBV9, the J call TRBJ1-3; 10 positions agree with TRBD1. The germline V gene encodes CDR1 SGDLS and CDR2 YYNGEE. This CDR3 spans 16 amino acids. With 0 bases clipped from V and 9 bases from J, the junction kept 9 bases outside the gene matches.

This rearrangement joins TRBV7-3 to TRBJ2-1; D not certain. V lost 1 base, J lost 1 base, and 14 bases lay in between. Germline V lookup: CDR1 SGHTA, CDR2 FQGTGA. This CDR3 is 17 amino acids long. The CDR3 loop reads CASSLKFESPSYNEQFF. The CDR3 bases are TGTGCCAGCAGCTTAAAATTTGAGAGTCCGTCCTACAATGAGCAGTTCTTC.